Reported below is one T cell receptor (beta chain). Its antigen remains unknown. V lost 7 bases and J lost 4; bases outside the gene matches: 5. This CDR3 contains 13 residues. Germline V gene sequence: CDR1 SGHAT, CDR2 FQNNGV. The sample is drawn from a study of tumor-infiltrating lymphocytes in primary liver carcinoma. Whole-study context: Surgical resection treated primary liver carcinoma in the patients. Findings and limits, study-wide: Compared with blood, tumor repertoires held significantly more in their top 250 clones.

With around 520 ng total RNA as template and a constant-region primer, TCR beta cDNA was made. Slightly modified ARM-PCR served as the procedure for the TCR beta libraries. These libraries came from three rounds of nested multiplex PCR. A C-beta reverse primer was combined with TRBV1-TRBV30 forward primers in the first two PCR rounds, and each round had around 10 cycles. TCRdb re-called the multiplex PCR reads with MiXCR, one entry per CDR3 protein. The profile covers about 310,000 distinct CDR3 sequences, with around three fifths appearing a single time and 15% to 20% taken by the ten largest. It was unsorted whole blood that yielded blood RNA, and germline DNA was also extracted.

This clonotype originated in a woman in her 30s with primary liver carcinoma and hepatitis B virus infection. The chain combines TRBV11-2 with TRBJ2-7, with TRBD2 identical over 9 bases. The specimen was peripheral blood. CDR3 coding DNA: TGTGCCAGCATGGCACTAGCGGGTTACGAGCAGTACTTC. As protein: CASMALAGYEQYF.